The rows below give T cell receptor beta chains drawn from one sample of a study of T cell responses to AZD1222 COVID-19 vaccine. Measured with immunoSEQ multiplex PCR; TCRdb has only the in-frame clones, and not every one. Of 110,000 or so clones listed, approximately 90% are singletons. The sequencing used peripheral blood, collected on day 0 of AZD1222 vaccination. Receptors were obtained from an adult in good health. CDR3s include the opening cysteine and the closing phenylalanine or tryptophan. D genes are given only for firm matches. Clone size, where shown, is once, few, many, or a class for clones that have expanded.

. TRBJ2-7 few TRBV19 TGTGCCAGTAGTTCCCACACTAAATCGTACGAGCAGTACTTC CASSSHTKSYEQYF
. TRBJ1-2 . TRBV19 TGTGCCAGTAGTATGTTGGCCGGACCCGACTATGGCTACACCTTC CASSMLAGPDYGYTF
. TRBJ2-7 once TRBV28 TGTGCCAGCAATCCCGGCCAGCCGGGGTCCTACGAGCAGTACTTC CASNPGQPGSYEQYF
. TRBJ1-1 once TRBV18 TGTGCCAGCTCACCACTAAGGGGATCGATGAACACTGAAGCTTTCTTT CASSPLRGSMNTEAFF
. TRBJ2-7 . TRBV27 TGTGCCAGCAGTTTATCGGAGACAGGTTACTACGAGCAGTACTTC CASSLSETGYYEQYF
TRBD1 TRBJ1-5 . TRBV6-5 TGTGCCAGCAGTCCGGACAGGTTGGGCAATCAGCCCCAGCATTTT CASSPDRLGNQPQHF
TRBD1 TRBJ1-1 . TRBV30 TGTGCCTGGACCGAGCCGGGACAGGGGAACACTGAAGCTTTCTTT CAWTEPGQGNTEAFF
TRBD1 TRBJ1-1 . TRBV18 TGTGCCAGCTCACCGAATATAGGGGGCATGAACACTGAAGCTTTCTTT CASSPNIGGMNTEAFF
. TRBJ2-3 . TRBV12-5 TGTGCTAGTGGTTTGTCCGTCAGGCCGGAGGATGATACGCAGTATTTT CASGLSVRPEDDTQYF
TRBD1 TRBJ2-3 . TRBV7-2 TGTGCCAGCAGCTTAAGGGACAGGGGGCCAGATACGCAGTATTTT CASSLRDRGPDTQYF
. TRBJ2-3 . TRBV6-2/TRBV6-3 TGTGCCAGCAGTACTCCTCCCCCCGGGGCCTATGGCACAGATACGCAGTATTTT CASSTPPPGAYGTDTQYF
. TRBJ1-1 . TRBV21-1 TGTGCCAGCACTTCACCCGGGGAGGGGAGCACTGAAGCTTTCTTT CASTSPGEGSTEAFF
. TRBJ2-1 . TRBV6-5 TGTGCCAGCAGTTACCCCCGGGCTTACAATGAGCAGTTCTTC CASSYPRAYNEQFF
TRBD1 TRBJ2-5 . TRBV5-4 TGTGCCAGCAGCTTGAAGGCAGGGGGCCAAGAGACCCAGTACTTC CASSLKAGGQETQYF
. TRBJ2-2 . TRBV7-8 TGTGCCAGCAGCCTCCCAAGCGCGAACACCGGGGAGCTGTTTTTT CASSLPSANTGELFF
. TRBJ1-1 . TRBV5-1 TGCGCCAGCAGCTTGGCGCCGACCCTAGGGAACACTGAAGCTTTCTTT CASSLAPTLGNTEAFF
. TRBJ2-7 . TRBV24-1 TGTGCCACCAGTGAAACGGGACACAGTTACGAGCAGTACTTC CATSETGHSYEQYF
. TRBJ2-7 once TRBV7-8 TGTGCCAGCAGCTTAGATCTGTTAAGGTTACCTACCTACGAGCAGTACTTC CASSLDLLRLPTYEQYF
TRBD1 TRBJ1-2 . TRBV3-1/TRBV3-2 TGTGCCAGCAGACCGAGACAGGGCGCTGTCTATGGCTACACCTTC CASRPRQGAVYGYTF
. TRBJ1-2 . TRBV6-4 TGTGCCAGCAGTGAGGGGGGCTATGGCTACACCTTC CASSEGGYGYTF
TRBD1 TRBJ2-1 . TRBV5-1 TGCGCCAGCAGCACGGGATTCGGGACAGGGATCCACAATGAGCAGTTCTTC CASSTGFGTGIHNEQFF
. TRBJ2-7 . TRBV5-4 TGTGCCAGCAGCGGGGACCTCCTACCAGGCGAGCAGTACTTC CASSGDLLPGEQYF
. TRBJ1-4 few TRBV19 TGTGCCAGTAGTATATCTGGTCAACAAAGGGAAAAACTGTTTTTT CASSISGQQREKLFF
. TRBJ2-3 . TRBV5-4 TGTGCCAGCAGCTGGAAGACAGGTACAGATACGCAGTATTTT CASSWKTGTDTQYF
. TRBJ1-1 . TRBV7-2 TGTGCCAGCAGCTTTAACTCAGGAAACACTGAAGCTTTCTTT CASSFNSGNTEAFF
TRBD2 TRBJ2-2 . TRBV29-1 TGCAGCGTTCGGGCAGGGAGGGGCACCGGGGAGCTGTTTTTT CSVRAGRGTGELFF
TRBD2 TRBJ2-2 . TRBV27 TGTGCCAGCAGTTTATATGCTAGCGGCAACACCGGGGAGCTGTTTTTT CASSLYASGNTGELFF
. TRBJ1-6 . TRBV6-5 TGTGCCAGTCTCGGGACCTATAATTCACCCCTCCACTTT CASLGTYNSPLHF
. TRBJ1-2 . TRBV7-9 TGTGCCAGCAGCTTAGGCAGACACCCGACTAACTATGGCTACACCTTC CASSLGRHPTNYGYTF
. TRBJ2-7 . TRBV18 TGTGCCAGCTCCGAGAGCTCCTACGAGCAGTACTTC CASSESSYEQYF
. TRBJ2-5 . TRBV5-4 TGTGCCAGCAGCCAACGGGACGGTCAAGAGACCCAGTACTTC CASSQRDGQETQYF
TRBD1 TRBJ1-1 . TRBV6-5 TGTGCCAGCAGACGAACGACAGGGAAGGCTTTCTTT CASRRTTGKAFF
. TRBJ2-1 . TRBV9 TGTGCCAGCAGCGTAGACCCAGGGTGGGGGAACAATGAGCAGTTCTTC CASSVDPGWGNNEQFF
TRBD2 TRBJ2-7 once TRBV4-3 TGCGCCAGCAGCCAAGTAGGAGGATTGGGACTAGCGGGGACCTACGAGCAGTACTTC CASSQVGGLGLAGTYEQYF
TRBD2 TRBJ2-7 few TRBV6-6 TGTGCCAGCAGTTCTCCGGGACTAGCGTCCTACGAGCAGTACTTC CASSSPGLASYEQYF
TRBD1 TRBJ1-2 . TRBV6-5 TGTGCCAGCAGGGACGGACAGGGGGTATTCTATGGCTACACCTTC CASRDGQGVFYGYTF
. TRBJ1-2 . TRBV7-6 TGTGCCAGCAGCCCGGTGGGCAACTATGGCTACACCTTC CASSPVGNYGYTF
. TRBJ1-1 . TRBV5-1 TGCGCCAGCAGCTTGTTAGGGAACACTGAAGCTTTCTTT CASSLLGNTEAFF
. TRBJ1-5 . TRBV12-3/TRBV12-4 TGTGCCAGCAGTTCGTATAGCAATCAGCCCCAGCATTTT CASSSYSNQPQHF
. TRBJ1-1 . TRBV6-4 TGTGCCAGCAGTGAGGAGGGGGGCGCTGGAGGCACTGAAGCTTTCTTT CASSEEGGAGGTEAFF
TRBD1 TRBJ1-5 . TRBV24-1 TGTGCCACCAGTGAAGCAACAGGGGGTGTTAGCAATCAGCCCCAGCATTTT CATSEATGGVSNQPQHF
TRBD1 TRBJ1-3 . TRBV4-1 TGCGCCAGCAGCCAATCGGGACAGGGGGCCCTCTCTGGAAACACCATATATTTT CASSQSGQGALSGNTIYF
. TRBJ1-1 once TRBV5-4 TGTGCCAGCAGCCCCTCTTGGGGGAGTATGAACACTGAAGCTTTCTTT CASSPSWGSMNTEAFF
TRBD1 TRBJ1-3 . TRBV9 TGTGCCAGCAGCGTAGACGAAGGGGGCGTTGGAAACACCATATATTTT CASSVDEGGVGNTIYF
. TRBJ2-7 . TRBV10-3 TGTGCTTCCAGGGTGGAGGGCTCCTACGAGCAGTACTTC CASRVEGSYEQYF
TRBD1 TRBJ2-1 . TRBV28 TGTGCCAGCAGTTCCGCTGGGACAGGACTTTACAATGAGCAGTTCTTC CASSSAGTGLYNEQFF
. TRBJ2-5 once TRBV28 TGTGCCAGCAGTAGGGGCCGGCCTCCAGAGACCCAGTACTTC CASSRGRPPETQYF
TRBD1 TRBJ1-1 . TRBV5-1 TGCGCCAGCAGCTGGGGGCCCCCAGGGGGGAACACTGAAGCTTTCTTT CASSWGPPGGNTEAFF
. TRBJ1-5 . TRBV19 TGTGCCAGTAGTATAACCATAAATCAGCCCCAGCATTTT CASSITINQPQHF
TRBD2 TRBJ2-7 . TRBV7-6 TGTGCCAGCAGCCTGATTAGCGGGGGTAGCTCCTACGAGCAGTACTTC CASSLISGGSSYEQYF
. TRBJ1-3 . TRBV3-1/TRBV3-2 TGTGCCAGCAGCCAAGATAGAGATCATCTTCGCTCTGGAAACACCATATATTTT CASSQDRDHLRSGNTIYF
. TRBJ2-7 . TRBV28 TGTGCCAGCAGTTTTATCTCGAGCCCTGTGAACGAGCAGTACTTC CASSFISSPVNEQYF
. TRBJ2-5 . TRBV28 TGTGCCAGCAGCCCCCACGCTCGGGGGACCCAGTACTTC CASSPHARGTQYF
. TRBJ1-4 . TRBV25-1 TGTGCCAGCAGCTTGAACTCAGGGGTTGGCGAAAAACTGTTTTTT CASSLNSGVGEKLFF
. TRBJ2-3 . TRBV7-8 TGTGCCAGCAGCCCCGTGACCGGGGCTCGCGGGAATACGCAGTATTTT CASSPVTGARGNTQYF
TRBD1 TRBJ2-3 . TRBV10-3 TGTGCCATCAGTCTGGGACAGAGCACAGATACGCAGTATTTT CAISLGQSTDTQYF
. TRBJ2-2 . TRBV5-6 TGTGCCAGCAGATGGGGACACAACACCGGGGAGCTGTTTTTT CASRWGHNTGELFF
. TRBJ1-5 . TRBV6-7 TGTGCCAGCAGATCCGGGTCCCCTAGTAGTCAGCCCCAGCATTTT CASRSGSPSSQPQHF
. TRBJ2-7 . TRBV6-5 TGTGCCACATCGGGGGCACTGAGCTCCTACGAGCAGTACTTC CATSGALSSYEQYF
. TRBJ2-3 once TRBV14 TGTGCCAGCAGCCAAGAAGGAGATACGCAGTATTTT CASSQEGDTQYF